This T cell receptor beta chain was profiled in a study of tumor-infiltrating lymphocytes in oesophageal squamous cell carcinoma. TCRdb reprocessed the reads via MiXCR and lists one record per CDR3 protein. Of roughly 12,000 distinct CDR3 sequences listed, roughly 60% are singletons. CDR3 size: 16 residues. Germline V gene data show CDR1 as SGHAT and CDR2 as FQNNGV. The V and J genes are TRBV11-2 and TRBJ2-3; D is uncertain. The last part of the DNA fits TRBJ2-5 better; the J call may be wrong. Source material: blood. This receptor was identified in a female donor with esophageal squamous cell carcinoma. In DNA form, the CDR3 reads TGTGCCAGCAGCTTCTCCATGTCTCCGGCACAAGAGACCCAGTACTTC. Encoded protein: CASSFSMSPAQETQYF.